Presented here are 4 T cell receptor beta chains from one specimen sequenced in a study of shared clonotypes between healthy human individuals. Repertoires were generated with immunoSEQ multiplex PCR, while TCRdb's copy carries only in-frame clones and drops some. The table includes some 2,500,000 clones, roughly 93% detected once. Sample: naive CD4+ T cells from PBMCs. The subset was: CD45RA+ positively selected. The receptors shown here come from a man younger than 35 in good health. Some clones in this sample may be carry-over from other donors' samples.

The V gene is TRBV6-5, the J gene TRBJ2-1; D is uncertain. Germline V gene sequence: CDR1 MNHEY, CDR2 SVGAGI. This CDR3 has 13 amino acids. V lost 6 bases, J lost 8 bases, and 14 bases lay in between. The CDR3 bases are TGTGCCAGCAGAAAGTCGGCGTACCATGAGCAGTTCTTC. It yields the protein CASRKSAYHEQFF.

J is TRBJ1-5 and V is TRBV27; 9 bases match TRBD1. Germline V gene sequence: CDR1 MNHEY, CDR2 SMNVEV (reference sequence). This CDR3 is 16 amino acids long. J lost 6 bases, V lost 6 bases, and 12 bases had no gene match. The CDR3 loop reads CASRATGGGGSQPQHF. The CDR3 nucleotides read TGTGCCAGCAGGGCAACAGGGGGCGGCGGTTCTCAGCCCCAGCATTTT.

V gene TRBV7-8 combines with J gene TRBJ2-7, with D perhaps assigned TRBD1 or TRBD2 (5 bases each). Germline lookup yields CDR1 SGHVS and CDR2 FQNEAQ. The CDR3 totals 16 residues. The V gene lost 6 bases and the J gene lost 5 bases, with 23 bases spanning the gap. The CDR3 nucleotides are TGTGCCAGCAGTCAACCGGGACGGGATGCCCGCCACGAGCAGTACTTC. Translating gives CASSQPGRDARHEQYF. The complete variable domain, with remaining parts taken from reference TRBV7-8 and TRBJ2-7, reads GAGVSQSPRYKVAKRGQDVALRCDPISGHVSLFWYQQALGQGPEFLTYFQNEAQLDKSGLPSDRFFAERPEGSVSTLKIQRTQQEDSAVYLCASSQPGRDARHEQYFGPGTRLTVT.

The chain uses TRBV11-2 and TRBJ2-7; 12 bases line up with TRBD2. The length of the CDR3 is 14 residues. Trimming cost V 5 bases and J 6 bases; bases outside gene matches: 5. CDR1 and CDR2 (germline): SGHAT, FQNNGV. CDR3 in DNA: TGTGCCAGCAGCCGACTAGCGGGAGTTCCCGAGCAGTACTTC. Encoded protein: CASSRLAGVPEQYF.